This T cell receptor beta chain appears in the sequencing data of a study of T cells in Graves' hyperthyroidism and ophthalmopathy. Across the study: At the time of initial diagnosis and before any treatment, peripheral blood was collected. Findings of the study overall: Appearing also in blood were most of the thyroid clonotypes expanded above 0.001.

The study included ophthalmopathy patients with Clinical Activity Score at least 3, NOSPECS grade at least 4 and duration under 3 months. PBMCs came from roughly 10 ml fresh peripheral blood. The CDR3 extends over 14 amino acids. The ends were cut back, 7 bases at V and 4 bases at J, with 16 bases in the middle. Template material for amplifying TCR beta CDR3 regions consisted of RNA transcripts. An initial round of RT-PCR targeting the TCR CDR3 relied on the HTBI primer set. Via MiXCR, TCRdb re-called the multiplex PCR reads, giving one row per CDR3 protein. The repertoire holds over 250,000 distinct CDR3 sequences, with around 15% as singletons. This clonotype was detected ten times or more. Antigen unknown.

This TCR was recovered from a woman between 40 and 55 years old with Graves' ophthalmopathy. The V gene is TRBV12-3 or TRBV12-4, the J gene TRBJ1-2, with D perhaps matching TRBD1 (6 bases). Material: blood. CDR3 sequence reads: CASNYRGQSYGYTF. The DNA of the CDR3 is TGTGCCAGCAATTATCGGGGACAATCCTATGGCTACACCTTC.